Below, 6 T cell receptor beta chains from the same sample are listed, as sequenced in a study of CD8 T cells in Susac syndrome. Reverse transcription used 0.5 to 1 ug RNA and random hexamers. From the immunoSEQ multiplex PCR reads, TCRdb called clonotypes with MiXCR, one entry per CDR3 protein. In the table there are 180,000 or so distinct CDR3 sequences, just under 95% of which are singletons. Source material: CD4+ T cells from PBMCs. The origin of the receptors is a human donor with Susac syndrome.

This clonotype was picked up one time. CDR3 bases: TGTGCCAGCAGTTTAGATCGCAGGGCCCAAACCCAGTACTTC. Translated: CASSLDRRAQTQYF. The rearrangement uses TRBV28 and TRBJ2-5; the D gene is possibly TRBD1 (5 bases). The germline V gene encodes CDR1 MDHEN and CDR2 SYDVKM. V lost 2 bases, J lost 8 bases, and 15 bases lay in between. This CDR3 has 14 residues.

The chain recombines TRBV5-1 with TRBJ2-1; TRBD2 matches 8 bases. CDR1 SGHRS and CDR2 YFSETQ come from the germline V gene. V was pared by 5 bases and J by 0 bases, with 4 bases of the junction left unmatched. The CDR3 has 15 amino acids. CDR3 sequence reads: CASRFTSGSYNEQFF. DNA for the CDR3: TGCGCCAGCAGGTTCACTAGCGGCTCCTACAATGAGCAGTTCTTC.

The chain joins TRBV4-3 to TRBJ1-2, with a possible D match to TRBD1 (5 bases). Trimming shortened V by 0 bases and J by 8 bases, and 13 bases separated the two germline ends. Germline V gives CDR1 LGHNA, CDR2 YSLEER. The CDR3 length is 14 residues. The CDR3 is CASSQDSRGRGYTF. The CDR3 DNA is TGCGCCAGCAGCCAAGATTCAAGGGGTAGAGGCTACACCTTC.

V is TRBV29-1 and J is TRBJ2-3, with D perhaps matching TRBD1 or TRBD2 (7 bases each). The CDR3 length is 14 residues. CDR1 and CDR2 (germline): SQVTM, ANQGSEA. The ends were cut back, 7 bases at V and 6 bases at J, with 20 bases in the middle. For the CDR3, the DNA is TGCAGCGCCAGGTCGACAGGGAGGGCTGATACGCAGTATTTT. Protein: CSARSTGRADTQYF.

This chain joins TRBV5-4 and TRBJ2-7; D may be TRBD1 (5 bases). Per the germline V gene, CDR1 is SGHNT and CDR2 is YYREEE (reference sequence). Trimming cost V 0 bases and J 7 bases, with 11 bases left between them. This CDR3 has 13 residues. The DNA of the CDR3 is TGTGCCAGCAGCTTGGATTCAGGGCGGGAGCAGTACTTC. This encodes CASSLDSGREQYF.

V and J are TRBV3-1 and TRBJ2-4; D unresolved. Germline CDR1 LGHDT, CDR2 YNNKEL (reference sequence). The V end lost 0 bases, the J end lost 9 bases, and 6 bases lay between the germline ends. This CDR3 region has 12 residues. CDR3 bases: TGTGCCAGCAGCCAAGACCTATCCATTCAGTACTTC. Translated: CASSQDLSIQYF.